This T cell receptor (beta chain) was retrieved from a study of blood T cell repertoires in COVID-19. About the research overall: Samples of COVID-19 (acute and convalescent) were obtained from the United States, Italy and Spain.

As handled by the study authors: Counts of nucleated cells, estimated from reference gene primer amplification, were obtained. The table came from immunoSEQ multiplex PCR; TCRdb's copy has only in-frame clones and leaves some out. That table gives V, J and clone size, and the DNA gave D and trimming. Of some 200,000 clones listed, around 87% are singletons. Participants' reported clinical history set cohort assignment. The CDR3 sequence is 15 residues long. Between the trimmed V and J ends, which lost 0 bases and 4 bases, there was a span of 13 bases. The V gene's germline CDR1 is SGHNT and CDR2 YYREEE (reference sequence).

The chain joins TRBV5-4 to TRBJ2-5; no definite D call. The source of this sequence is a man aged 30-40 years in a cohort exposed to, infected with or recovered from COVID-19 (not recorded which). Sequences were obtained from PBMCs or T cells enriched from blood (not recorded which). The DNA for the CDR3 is TGTGCCAGCAGCTTGGAGAGGAGTGTAGGAGAGACCCAGTACTTC. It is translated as CASSLERSVGETQYF.